A selection of T cell receptor beta chains follows, all from one sample in a study of molecular identifiers for immune sequencing clone quantification. In TCRdb, the PCR reads were re-called with MiXCR into one record per CDR3 protein. This table holds more than 450,000 distinct CDR3 sequences, around 23% found once. Specimen: naive CD8+ T cells from blood, with Jurkat cell RNA spiked in. Source of these receptors: a human donor in good health. Some libraries in this study had Jurkat cell RNA spiked in. Both conserved end residues are part of each CDR3. Fields, in order: J gene, D gene, V gene, clone size, CDR3 protein, CDR3 DNA. D genes are given only for firm matches. Size tells how often a clone was seen (once, few, many) or the class of an expanded clone, and some rows leave it out.

j_call: TRBJ2-7
d_call: NA
v_call: TRBV28
clone_size: NA
cdr3_aa: CASRDETFVADEQYF
cdr3_nt: TGTGCCAGCAGAGACGAGACGTTCGTAGCAGACGAGCAGTACTTC

j_call: TRBJ2-1
d_call: TRBD2
v_call: TRBV12-3/TRBV12-4
clone_size: few
cdr3_aa: CASSLAGDGYNEQFF
cdr3_nt: TGTGCCAGCAGTTTGGCGGGGGATGGATACAATGAGCAGTTCTTC

j_call: TRBJ1-6
d_call: NA
v_call: TRBV9
clone_size: many
cdr3_aa: CASSGPGSSYNSPLHF
cdr3_nt: TGTGCCAGCAGCGGACCAGGGAGCTCCTATAATTCACCCCTCCACTTT

j_call: TRBJ2-5
d_call: NA
v_call: TRBV6-2/TRBV6-3
clone_size: NA
cdr3_aa: CASSLGPHGTRYF
cdr3_nt: TGTGCCAGCAGTCTGGGACCGCACGGGACCCGGTACTTC

j_call: TRBJ1-1
d_call: NA
v_call: TRBV20-1
clone_size: NA
cdr3_aa: CSARPTQWAEAFF
cdr3_nt: TGCAGTGCTAGACCGACCCAATGGGCTGAAGCTTTCTTT

j_call: TRBJ1-1
d_call: NA
v_call: TRBV27
clone_size: few
cdr3_aa: CASSIDEGATEAFF
cdr3_nt: TGTGCCAGCAGTATCGATGAAGGGGCCACTGAAGCTTTCTTT

j_call: TRBJ2-1
d_call: TRBD1
v_call: TRBV7-9
clone_size: few
cdr3_aa: CASSHGQGAGEQFF
cdr3_nt: TGTGCCAGCAGCCACGGACAGGGGGCAGGTGAGCAGTTCTTC

j_call: TRBJ2-3
d_call: TRBD2
v_call: TRBV2
clone_size: NA
cdr3_aa: CASSEAFSGNADTQYF
cdr3_nt: TGTGCCAGCAGTGAAGCTTTCAGCGGGAATGCAGATACGCAGTATTTT

j_call: TRBJ2-7
d_call: TRBD1
v_call: TRBV20-1
clone_size: NA
cdr3_aa: CSANQVGTVSYEQYF
cdr3_nt: TGCAGTGCTAACCAAGTCGGGACAGTCTCATACGAGCAGTACTTC

j_call: TRBJ2-5
d_call: TRBD2
v_call: TRBV6-2/TRBV6-3
clone_size: many
cdr3_aa: CASTTGTSGPQETQYF
cdr3_nt: TGTGCCAGCACCACTGGGACTAGCGGGCCCCAAGAGACCCAGTACTTC

j_call: TRBJ2-7
d_call: NA
v_call: TRBV5-6
clone_size: many
cdr3_aa: CASSLVQSYYEQYF
cdr3_nt: TGTGCCAGCAGCTTGGTGCAGTCCTACTACGAGCAGTACTTC

j_call: TRBJ2-7
d_call: NA
v_call: TRBV7-6
clone_size: few
cdr3_aa: CASSISPTYEQYF
cdr3_nt: TGTGCCAGCAGCATCAGTCCCACCTACGAGCAGTACTTC

j_call: TRBJ2-6
d_call: NA
v_call: TRBV6-2/TRBV6-3
clone_size: many
cdr3_aa: CASSAATVANVLTF
cdr3_nt: TGTGCCAGCAGTGCCGCTACAGTGGCCAACGTCCTGACTTTC

j_call: TRBJ1-3
d_call: NA
v_call: TRBV4-3
clone_size: few
cdr3_aa: CASSSGGGAGNTIYF
cdr3_nt: TGCGCCAGCAGCTCCGGAGGGGGAGCTGGAAACACCATATATTTT

j_call: TRBJ2-3
d_call: TRBD2
v_call: TRBV5-1
clone_size: many
cdr3_aa: CASSLSGLAGDTDTQYF
cdr3_nt: TGCGCCAGCAGCTTGTCGGGACTAGCGGGAGACACAGATACGCAGTATTTT

j_call: TRBJ2-7
d_call: TRBD2
v_call: TRBV6-2/TRBV6-3
clone_size: NA
cdr3_aa: CASSGLALLEQYF
cdr3_nt: TGTGCCAGCAGTGGACTAGCGCTCCTCGAGCAGTACTTC

j_call: TRBJ2-1
d_call: NA
v_call: TRBV28
clone_size: few
cdr3_aa: CASSLGSDSYNEQFF
cdr3_nt: TGTGCCAGCAGCCTGGGGAGCGACTCCTACAATGAGCAGTTCTTC

j_call: TRBJ2-1
d_call: TRBD2
v_call: TRBV6-5
clone_size: NA
cdr3_aa: CASAIGLAGSNEQFF
cdr3_nt: TGTGCCAGCGCTATAGGACTAGCGGGGAGCAATGAGCAGTTCTTC

j_call: TRBJ2-7
d_call: TRBD2
v_call: TRBV13
clone_size: NA
cdr3_aa: CASSFGTSGYYEQYF
cdr3_nt: TGTGCCAGCAGCTTCGGGACTAGCGGATACTACGAGCAGTACTTC

j_call: TRBJ2-3
d_call: TRBD2
v_call: TRBV7-6
clone_size: many
cdr3_aa: CASSRSGGLAGTQYF
cdr3_nt: TGTGCCAGCAGCCGGAGCGGGGGCCTTGCTGGTACGCAGTATTTT

j_call: TRBJ2-7
d_call: TRBD2
v_call: TRBV27
clone_size: NA
cdr3_aa: CASSDRLAGDADEQYF
cdr3_nt: TGTGCCAGCAGTGATCGACTAGCGGGGGATGCCGACGAGCAGTACTTC